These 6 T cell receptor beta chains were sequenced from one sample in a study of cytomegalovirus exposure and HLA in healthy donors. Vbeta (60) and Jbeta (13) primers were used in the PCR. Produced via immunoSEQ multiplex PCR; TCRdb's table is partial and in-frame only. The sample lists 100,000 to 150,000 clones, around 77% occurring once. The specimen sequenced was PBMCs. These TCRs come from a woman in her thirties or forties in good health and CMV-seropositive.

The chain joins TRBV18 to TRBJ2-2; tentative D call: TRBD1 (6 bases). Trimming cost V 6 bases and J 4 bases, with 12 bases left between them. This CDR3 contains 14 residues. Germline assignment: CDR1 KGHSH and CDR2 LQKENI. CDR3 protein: CASSPNRATGELFF. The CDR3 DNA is TGTGCCAGCTCCCCTAACAGGGCCACCGGGGAGCTGTTTTTT.

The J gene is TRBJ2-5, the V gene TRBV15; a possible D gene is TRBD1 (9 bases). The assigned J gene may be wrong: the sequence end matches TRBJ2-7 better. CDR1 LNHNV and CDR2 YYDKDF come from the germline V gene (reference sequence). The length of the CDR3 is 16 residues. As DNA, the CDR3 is TGTGCCACCAGCAGAGTCGGGACAGGGACTAGGGACGAGCAGTACTTC. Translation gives CATSRVGTGTRDEQYF.

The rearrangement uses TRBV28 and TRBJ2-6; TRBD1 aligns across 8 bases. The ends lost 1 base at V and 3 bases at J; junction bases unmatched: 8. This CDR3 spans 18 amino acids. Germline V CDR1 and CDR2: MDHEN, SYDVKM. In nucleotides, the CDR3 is TGTGCCAGCAGTTTATCCGGACAGGGACTGCGTGGGGCCAACGTCCTGACTTTC. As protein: CASSLSGQGLRGANVLTF.

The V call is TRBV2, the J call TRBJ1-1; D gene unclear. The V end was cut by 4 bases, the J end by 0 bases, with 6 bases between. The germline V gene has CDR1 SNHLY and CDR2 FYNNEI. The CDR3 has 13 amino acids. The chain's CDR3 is CASSAGMNTEAFF. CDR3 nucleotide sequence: TGTGCCAGCAGTGCCGGGATGAACACTGAAGCTTTCTTT. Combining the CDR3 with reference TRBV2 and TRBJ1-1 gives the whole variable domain EPEVTQTPSHQVTQMGQEVILRCVPISNHLYFYWYRQILGQKVEFLVSFYNNEISEKSEIFDDQFSVERPDGSNFTLKIRSTKLEDSAMYFCASSAGMNTEAFFGQGTRLTVV.

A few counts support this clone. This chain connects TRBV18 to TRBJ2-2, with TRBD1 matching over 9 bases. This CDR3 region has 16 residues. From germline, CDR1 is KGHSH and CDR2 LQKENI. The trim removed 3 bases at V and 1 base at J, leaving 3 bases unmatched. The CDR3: CASSPPTGGNTGELFF. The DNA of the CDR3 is TGTGCCAGCTCACCGCCGACAGGGGGGAACACCGGGGAGCTGTTTTTT.

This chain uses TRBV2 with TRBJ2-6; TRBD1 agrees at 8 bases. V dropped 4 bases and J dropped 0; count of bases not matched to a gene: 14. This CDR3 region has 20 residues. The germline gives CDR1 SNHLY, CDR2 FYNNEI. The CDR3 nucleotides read TGTGCCAGCAGTGCTAAATTCGGCGGGACAGGCCTCTCTGGGGCCAACGTCCTGACTTTC. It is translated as CASSAKFGGTGLSGANVLTF.